These 15 T cell receptor beta chains share one sample of origin, sequenced in a study of neurological immune-mediated disorders (dated by TCRdb to between 2018 and 2020). Library preparation was by 5' RACE. The listed sequencing device is Illumina HiSeq 2500. The public reads were reanalyzed by TCRdb: fastp trimming at Q25, MiXCR alignment, in-frame beta chains only. Each CDR3 protein appears once, grouped with its most common genes and DNA. The sample contains about 46,000 distinct CDR3 sequences, around 4% of them found a single time. The ten largest account for about 6% of the sample. The sample comprised PBMCs. Source of these receptors: a woman aged 60-75 years with multiple sclerosis.

This clonotype was recorded at least ten times. CDR3 sequence: CASRGDLEETQYF. The CDR3 nucleotides are TGTGCCAGCAGGGGGGACTTAGAAGAGACCCAGTACTTC. J is TRBJ2-5 and V is TRBV2; D perhaps matches TRBD2 (6 bases). V was pared by 6 bases and J by 3 bases, with 11 bases between. Germline CDR1 reads SNHLY; CDR2 reads FYNNEI. This CDR3 comprises 13 residues.

This clonotype was recorded at least ten times. The V call is TRBV12-3 or TRBV12-4, the J call TRBJ1-1; the D is unclear. This CDR3 is 13 amino acids long. V gave up 5 bases and J gave up 0 bases, with 7 bases separating them. The CDR3 sequence is CASSPSLNTEAFF. The DNA for the CDR3 is TGTGCCAGCAGTCCGTCTTTGAACACTGAAGCTTTCTTT.

As concerns this clonotype: Germline is not matched at one junction end, which may reflect a read error. The gene calls are TRBV7-9 and TRBJ1-6, with D unresolved. This CDR3 has 12 residues. Germline CDR1 is SEHNR and CDR2 is FQNEAQ (reference sequence). The CDR3: CASSWTNSPLNF. The CDR3 DNA sequence: TGTGCCAGCAGCTGGACTAATTCACCCCTCAACTTT.

This clonotype was detected ten times or more. This rearrangement joins TRBV10-3 to TRBJ2-2; weak D call: TRBD1 (6 bases). The CDR3 runs to 13 residues. The V and J ends lost 6 bases and 7 bases respectively, with 12 bases between them. Germline V gives CDR1 ENHRY, CDR2 SYGVKD. Here the CDR3 DNA reads TGTGCCATCAGGAACAGGGAAGGCGGGGAGCTGTTTTTT. Amino acids: CAIRNREGGELFF.

This clonotype was counted many times. The J gene is TRBJ2-1, the V gene TRBV20-1; no definite D call. Germline values: CDR1 DFQATT, CDR2 SNEGSKA (reference sequence). The CDR3 sequence is 13 residues long. V lost 1 base and J 3 bases, leaving 7 bases between the germline ends. Here the CDR3 reads CSARGRVYNEQFF. CDR3 DNA: TGCAGTGCTAGAGGTAGGGTCTACAATGAGCAGTTCTTC.

This clonotype has at least ten counts. The chain uses TRBV20-1 and TRBJ1-1; D call uncertain. This CDR3 contains 11 residues. Between the trimmed V and J ends, which lost 7 bases and 2 bases, there was a span of 8 bases. CDR1 and CDR2 (germline): DFQATT, SNEGSKA (reference sequence). CDR3 sequence: CSGSTNTEAFF. The CDR3 bases are TGCAGTGGGTCAACCAACACTGAAGCTTTCTTT.

This clonotype was detected a few times. The chain links TRBV20-1 to TRBJ2-1; 11 bases are a match to TRBD2. This CDR3 has 14 residues. With V trimmed by 2 bases and J by 7 bases, 4 bases remained unmatched. CDR1 and CDR2 (germline): DFQATT, SNEGSKA (reference sequence). The CDR3 loop reads CSARTSGSRNEQFF. The CDR3 DNA is TGCAGTGCTAGAACTAGCGGGAGTAGGAATGAGCAGTTCTTC.

This clonotype was counted many times. An end of the junction does not agree with germline; a read error may underlie this. V gene TRBV7-9 combines with J gene TRBJ1-6; 10 bases line up with TRBD1. Per germline, CDR1 SEHNR and CDR2 FQNEAQ (reference sequence). The CDR3 extends over 12 amino acids. CDR3 residues: CASSLAGQGLRF. CDR3 bases: TGTGCCAGCAGCTTAGCGGGACAGGGGCTGCGGTTT.

This clonotype came up a few times. V usage is TRBV12-3 or TRBV12-4 and J usage is TRBJ1-2; no reliable D call. The V and J ends lost 5 bases and 2 bases respectively, with 6 bases between them. The CDR3 extends over 12 amino acids. The CDR3 is CASSERNYGYTF. CDR3 coding DNA: TGTGCCAGCAGTGAAAGAAACTATGGCTACACCTTC.

This clonotype was seen at least ten times. The gene calls are TRBV21-1 and TRBJ1-2. TRBV21-1 is a documented pseudogene. There are 13 residues in the CDR3. CDR3 loop: CASSKGPMGGYTF. CDR3 coding DNA: TGTGCCAGCAGCAAAGGACCGATGGGTGGCTACACCTTC.

This clonotype was observed at least ten times. The rearrangement links TRBV3-1 to TRBJ2-5, with 10 bases fitting TRBD2. Losses at the gene ends were 5 bases for V and 5 bases for J; bases not matched to a gene: 11. The germline CDR1 and CDR2 sequences are LGHDT and YNNKEL (reference sequence). The CDR3 spans 16 residues. The chain's CDR3 is CASSVNSGGALETQYF. CDR3 nucleotides: TGTGCCAGCAGCGTCAACAGCGGGGGGGCCCTCGAGACCCAGTACTTC.

Many counts were recorded for this clonotype. The chain employs TRBV7-2 and TRBJ1-1, with a weak D call TRBD1 (5 bases). CDR1 SGHTA and CDR2 FQGNSA come from the germline V gene. V was pared by 4 bases and J by 7 bases, with 16 bases between. CDR3 length equals 14 residues. CDR3 sequence (DNA): TGTGCCAGCAGCTCCCTCGGTCACCAGGGTGAAGCTTTCTTT. Translated: CASSSLGHQGEAFF.

The chain combines TRBV6-5 with TRBJ2-2, with 8 bases matching TRBD2. Germline values: CDR1 MNHEY, CDR2 SVGAGI. The CDR3 spans 17 residues. The trim removed 0 bases at V and 3 bases at J, leaving 6 bases unmatched. CDR3 DNA sequence: TGTGCCAGCAGTTACTCGAAGGGACTAGGATACACCGGGGAGCTGTTTTTT. This encodes CASSYSKGLGYTGELFF.

V usage is TRBV10-2 and J usage is TRBJ1-5; TRBD1 is a possible D gene (6 bases). Germline CDR1 WSHSY, CDR2 SAAADI. V was shortened by 4 bases and J by 3 bases, with 10 bases between the two germline ends. This CDR3 spans 14 amino acids. The CDR3 reads CASSANRDNQPQHF. CDR3 nucleotides: TGCGCCAGCAGTGCAAACAGGGACAATCAGCCCCAGCATTTT.

The table lists this clonotype with a few counts. V is TRBV4-3 and J is TRBJ1-6; the D is unclear. From germline, CDR1 is LGHNA and CDR2 YSLEER. Trimming shortened V by 3 bases and J by 10 bases, and 10 bases separated the two germline ends. The CDR3 length is 13 residues. The CDR3 reads CASSHRRASPLHF. The CDR3 region has the DNA TGCGCCAGCAGCCACCGAAGAGCGTCACCCCTCCACTTT.